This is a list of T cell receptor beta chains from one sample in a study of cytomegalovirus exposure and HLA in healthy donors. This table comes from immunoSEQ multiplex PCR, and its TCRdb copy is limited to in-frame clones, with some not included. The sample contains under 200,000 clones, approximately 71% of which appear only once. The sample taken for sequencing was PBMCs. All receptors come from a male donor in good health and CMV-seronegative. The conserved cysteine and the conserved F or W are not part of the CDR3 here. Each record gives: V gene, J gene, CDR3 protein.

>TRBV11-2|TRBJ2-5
ASSLGLAGVLETQY
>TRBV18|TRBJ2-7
ASSDRQGGEQY
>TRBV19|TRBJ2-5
ASSIMRGETQY
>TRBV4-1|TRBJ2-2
ASSLMTSGSSTGELF
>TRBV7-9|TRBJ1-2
ASSLAGGTRGYT
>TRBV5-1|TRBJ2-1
ASTRSGATRNEQF
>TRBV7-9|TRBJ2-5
ASSSSPTRGETQY
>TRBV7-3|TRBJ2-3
ASSLGLRLAEGTDTQY
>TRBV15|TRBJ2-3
ATMTGATVTDTQY
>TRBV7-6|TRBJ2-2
ASSYSLAGGPTGELF
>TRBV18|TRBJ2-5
ASSPNARAGVWETQY
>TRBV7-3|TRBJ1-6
ASSLLPGLRSPLH
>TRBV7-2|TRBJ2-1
ASALGPNNGQF
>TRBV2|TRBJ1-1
ASSDEGLRATEAF
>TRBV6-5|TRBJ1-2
ASSPSGGSGYT
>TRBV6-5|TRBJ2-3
ASSPTADTQY
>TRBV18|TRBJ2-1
ASSQLTPLAGGYNEQF
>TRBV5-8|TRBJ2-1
ASSLAGTSLSSYNEQF
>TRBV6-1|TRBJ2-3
ASSKDRDPLQKQY
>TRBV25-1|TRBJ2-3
ASSTGTLSTDTQY
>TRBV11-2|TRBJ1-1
ASSFLTVLGTEAF
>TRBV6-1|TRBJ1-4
ASRPGQLEKLF
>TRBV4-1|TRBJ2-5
ASSQGTGGAGETQY
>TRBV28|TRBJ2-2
ASRAPGLSAGELF
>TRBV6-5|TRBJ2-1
ASTGTSFNEQF
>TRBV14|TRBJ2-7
ASSQDYRAGEQY
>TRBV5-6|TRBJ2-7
ASSLNRLRNEQY
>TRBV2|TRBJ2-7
AIRFRSNYEQY
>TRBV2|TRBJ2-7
ASTHRGPSYEQY
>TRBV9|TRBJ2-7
ASSVGQNYEQY
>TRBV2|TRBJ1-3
ASSVTGLSGNTIY
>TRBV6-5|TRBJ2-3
ASSVAPSTDTQY
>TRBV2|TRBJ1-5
ASSLQGRNQPQH
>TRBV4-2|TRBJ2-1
ASSLTREDEQF
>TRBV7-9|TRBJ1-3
ASSLEPGNTIY
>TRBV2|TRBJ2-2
ASCGTGGPGELF
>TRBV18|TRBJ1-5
ASSPLGQGKRDQPQH
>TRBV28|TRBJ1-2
ASRSGQSNYGYT
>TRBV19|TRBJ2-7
ASRRSGSGDEQY